The rows below give T cell receptor beta chains drawn from one sample of a study of T cell repertoires in cytomegalovirus infection. MiXCR, applied by TCRdb to the reads, yields one record per CDR3 protein. Among under 200,000 distinct CDR3 sequences listed, approximately 9.7% were seen once. Source material: PBMCs. Receptors were obtained from a human donor in good health (CMV status not recorded). Some clones in this sample may be carry-over from other donors' samples. Both conserved end residues are part of each CDR3. A D gene is named only where the DNA matches it firmly. Clone size is stated in some rows and not others, as once, few, many or a class when expanded.

clone_size,v_call,j_call,d_call,cdr3_aa,cdr3_nt
few,TRBV24-1,TRBJ2-1,TRBD2,CATSDLTSGSGTYNEQFF,TGTGCCACCAGTGATTTGACTAGCGGGAGTGGCACCTACAATGAGCAGTTCTTC
.,TRBV7-2,TRBJ1-5,.,CASSLLAGSGQPQHF,TGTGCCAGCAGCTTACTGGCAGGGTCGGGACAGCCCCAGCATTTT
many,TRBV28,TRBJ1-5,TRBD1,CASSLFRDRVNQPQHF,TGTGCCAGCAGTTTATTCAGGGACAGGGTCAATCAGCCCCAGCATTTT
many,TRBV7-7,TRBJ2-2,.,CASSEGPNTGELFF,TGTGCCAGCAGCGAAGGACCGAACACCGGGGAGCTGTTTTTT
many,TRBV7-2,TRBJ2-7,.,CASSPDRPYEQYF,TGTGCCAGCAGCCCGGACAGACCCTACGAGCAGTACTTC
few,TRBV7-2,TRBJ2-2,TRBD2,CASSQGLAGVGTGELFF,TGTGCCAGCAGCCAAGGACTAGCGGGGGTCGGCACCGGGGAGCTGTTTTTT
many,TRBV11-1,TRBJ2-7,TRBD2,CASSNVGGLASYEQYF,TGTGCCAGCAGCAACGTCGGGGGACTAGCATCCTACGAGCAGTACTTC
many,TRBV2,TRBJ2-1,TRBD2,CASHKGPIAGRHNEQFF,TGTGCCAGCCACAAGGGGCCGATAGCGGGGCGCCACAATGAGCAGTTCTTC
many,TRBV10-3,TRBJ1-4,TRBD1,CATGQGRNEKLFF,TGTGCCACCGGACAGGGGAGGAATGAAAAACTGTTTTTT
many,TRBV7-9,TRBJ2-1,.,CASSIRDQYNEQFF,TGTGCCAGCAGCATCAGGGACCAATACAATGAGCAGTTCTTC
.,TRBV7-2,TRBJ2-7,.,CASSFKMTGRDEQYF,TGTGCCAGCAGCTTTAAAATGACGGGGAGAGACGAGCAGTACTTC
medium-sized,TRBV7-2,TRBJ1-2,TRBD1,CASSGEGSGGSGYTF,TGTGCCAGCAGCGGAGAGGGTTCAGGGGGGAGCGGCTACACCTTC
many,TRBV7-2,TRBJ2-3,.,CASSLVFDKRDTQYF,TGTGCCAGCAGCTTAGTCTTTGACAAAAGGGATACGCAGTATTTT
many,TRBV7-2,TRBJ1-4,.,CASSLVGGQNEKLFF,TGTGCCAGCAGCTTAGTCGGAGGACAGAATGAAAAACTGTTTTTT
few,TRBV28,TRBJ1-2,.,CASSLGSGNNGYTF,TGTGCCAGCAGTTTGGGGTCAGGGAATAATGGCTACACCTTC
few,TRBV7-3,TRBJ1-1,.,CASSPSGTGNTEAFF,TGTGCCAGCAGCCCCTCCGGGACGGGGAACACTGAAGCTTTCTTT
.,TRBV7-3,TRBJ2-7,TRBD2,CASSLTSSGRTGEQYF,TGTGCCAGCAGCTTAACGTCAAGCGGGAGAACGGGCGAGCAGTACTTC
many,TRBV7-2,TRBJ2-7,.,CASSLAGTRGYEQYF,TGTGCCAGCAGCTTAGCCGGGACAAGAGGGTACGAGCAGTACTTC
many,TRBV7-8,TRBJ2-2,TRBD2,CASSRTEAGLNTGELFF,TGTGCCAGCAGCCGAACCGAAGCGGGGCTGAACACCGGGGAGCTGTTTTTT
many,TRBV7-9,TRBJ2-1,.,CASSLEGTYNEQFF,TGTGCCAGCAGCTTAGAGGGAACCTACAATGAGCAGTTCTTC
.,TRBV6-1,TRBJ1-5,.,CASSGSLRQPQHF,TGTGCCAGCAGTGGATCCTTGCGTCAGCCCCAGCATTTT
.,TRBV28,TRBJ1-4,.,CASSLVQGKKLFF,TGTGCCAGCAGTTTAGTACAGGGTAAAAAACTGTTTTTT
.,TRBV2,TRBJ1-4,.,CASRGSSTNEKLFF,TGTGCCAGCAGGGGGTCCTCAACTAATGAAAAACTGTTTTTT
many,TRBV7-2,TRBJ1-2,TRBD1,CASSLGTGRDYGYTF,TGTGCCAGCAGCTTAGGGACAGGGAGGGACTATGGCTACACCTTC
many,TRBV28,TRBJ1-1,.,CASSLRTVGRNTEAFF,TGTGCCAGCAGTTTAAGGACAGTGGGGCGGAACACTGAAGCTTTCTTT
few,TRBV29-1,TRBJ2-5,.,CSVEVSEKGAQYF,TGCAGCGTTGAAGTGAGCGAAAAAGGGGCCCAGTACTTC
.,TRBV19,TRBJ2-2,.,CASGIPGVVRELFF,TGTGCCAGTGGAATACCAGGGGTAGTGAGGGAGCTGTTTTTT
.,TRBV20-1,TRBJ2-5,TRBD2,CSAREPSGREETQYF,TGCAGTGCTAGAGAACCTAGCGGGAGGGAAGAGACCCAGTACTTC
many,TRBV7-2,TRBJ2-1,.,CASSLFYSPSNEQFF,TGTGCCAGCAGCTTGTTCTACTCTCCGTCCAATGAGCAGTTCTTC
.,TRBV12-5,TRBJ1-2,.,CASGFRGTTYGYTF,TGTGCTAGTGGTTTTAGAGGGACTACCTATGGCTACACCTTC
many,TRBV7-9,TRBJ1-4,TRBD1,CASSLGTTWAGTATNEKLFF,TGTGCCAGCAGCTTGGGAACCACCTGGGCCGGGACAGCGACGAATGAAAAACTGTTTTTT
many,TRBV27,TRBJ2-1,TRBD2,CASSGPGLAGYNEQFF,TGTGCCAGCAGTGGGCCGGGGCTAGCGGGGTACAATGAGCAGTTCTTC
many,TRBV7-2,TRBJ1-6,TRBD1,CASSFGQGLSPLHF,TGTGCCAGCAGCTTTGGACAGGGACTATCACCCCTCCACTTT
.,TRBV11-2,TRBJ2-7,TRBD2,CASSLEASGAYEQYF,TGTGCCAGCAGCTTAGAGGCTAGCGGGGCCTACGAGCAGTACTTC
.,TRBV6-2/TRBV6-3,TRBJ2-1,.,CASRPSGGGNEQFF,TGTGCCAGCAGGCCGAGTGGAGGCGGCAATGAGCAGTTCTTC
many,TRBV20-1,TRBJ1-1,.,CSASQQGSGTEAFF,TGCAGTGCTAGTCAACAGGGAAGTGGTACTGAAGCTTTCTTT
.,TRBV5-1,TRBJ2-3,.,CASSLAETSTDTQYF,TGCGCCAGCAGCTTAGCGGAAACTAGCACAGATACGCAGTATTTT
many,TRBV18,TRBJ2-5,TRBD2,CASSPTSGGLQETQYF,TGTGCCAGCTCACCTACTAGCGGGGGGCTCCAAGAGACCCAGTACTTC
few,TRBV6-2/TRBV6-3,TRBJ1-1,.,CASSYSNQLEAFF,TGTGCCAGCAGTTACTCGAACCAGCTTGAAGCTTTCTTT
many,TRBV10-3,TRBJ2-7,TRBD2,CAIKQTSGASYEQYF,TGTGCCATCAAACAGACTAGCGGGGCGTCCTACGAGCAGTACTTC
.,TRBV5-1,TRBJ2-3,TRBD2,CASSLDGLATDTQYF,TGCGCCAGCAGCTTGGATGGACTAGCAACAGATACGCAGTATTTT
few,TRBV20-1,TRBJ2-1,.,CSARDGNSYNEQFF,TGCAGTGCTAGAGATGGGAACTCCTACAATGAGCAGTTCTTC
many,TRBV6-2/TRBV6-3,TRBJ2-7,.,CASSYPSREQYF,TGTGCCAGCAGTTACCCCTCCAGAGAGCAGTACTTC
many,TRBV7-8,TRBJ1-5,.,CASSFYGRARNQPQHF,TGTGCCAGCAGCTTTTATGGGCGGGCCCGTAATCAGCCCCAGCATTTT
many,TRBV28,TRBJ1-5,TRBD1,CASSLPRQGGNQPQHF,TGTGCCAGCAGTTTACCCCGACAGGGGGGCAATCAGCCCCAGCATTTT
many,TRBV7-2,TRBJ1-5,.,CASSLDSGGRQPQHF,TGTGCCAGCAGCTTAGACTCAGGTGGTCGACAGCCCCAGCATTTT
once,TRBV14,TRBJ2-5,.,CASSQDRAQRTQETQYF,TGTGCCAGCAGCCAAGATCGAGCCCAGCGGACCCAAGAGACCCAGTACTTC
many,TRBV27,TRBJ2-7,TRBD1,CASSIGQGSHEQYF,TGTGCCAGCAGTATAGGACAGGGCTCCCACGAGCAGTACTTC
few,TRBV7-3,TRBJ2-1,.,CASSLRGLNEQFF,TGTGCCAGCAGCTTAAGAGGACTGAATGAGCAGTTCTTC
.,TRBV12-3/TRBV12-4,TRBJ1-1,.,CASSFGSNTEAFF,TGTGCCAGCAGTTTCGGCAGCAACACTGAAGCTTTCTTT
few,TRBV4-3,TRBJ2-5,TRBD2,CASSQRAPRGGETQYF,TGCGCCAGCAGCCAACGGGCACCTCGCGGGGGGGAGACCCAGTACTTC